This entry features one TCR beta chain sequence. As yet, its antigen is unknown. Repertoires were generated with immunoSEQ multiplex PCR, while TCRdb's copy carries only in-frame clones and drops some. The data hold under 80,000 clones, with about 90% observed a single time. V lost 3 bases and J 0 bases, leaving 3 bases between the germline ends. CDR1 and CDR2 (germline): SNHLY, FYNNEI. This CDR3 comprises 14 residues. This sample was included in a study of OX40 agonist ivuxolimab in advanced cancers. Study-wide results and caveats: Antigen specificity of clonally expanded peripheral T cells was not established. Expanded clones belonging to CD8+ T cells outnumbered, on average, those of CD4+. Those patients achieving a partial response at 0.1-3.0 mg/kg showed among the lowest clonal expansion.

The chain employs TRBV2 and TRBJ2-6; D is unclear. The sample consisted of CD4+ or CD8+ T cells sorted from blood, taken in a trial of the OX40 agonist ivuxolimab. The receptor's source is an adult with an advanced solid tumor such as melanoma, head and neck, liver or kidney cancer. CDR3 residues: CASSDPSGANVLTF. CDR3 nucleotides: TGTGCCAGCAGTGACCCCTCTGGGGCCAACGTCCTGACTTTC.